The 26 T cell receptor beta chains in this list originate from one sample, sequenced in a study of CD8+ T cells in alopecia areata. It was cDNA, reverse transcribed from extracted RNA, that served as the sequencing template. TCRdb's table, derived via immunoSEQ multiplex PCR, lists solely in-frame clones and lacks some. The sample records about 220,000 clones, about 58% being singletons. Documented treatment: oral pan-JAK inhibitor, 5-10 mg twice daily. Sequencing used CD4+ T cells sorted from blood, obtained at week 4, from a patient treated with tofacitinib. The source is a human donor with alopecia areata.

The genes are TRBV15 and TRBJ1-4; D remains ambiguous. The CDR3 is made up of 16 amino acids. Germline CDR1 reads LNHNV; CDR2 reads YYDKDF (reference sequence). V was clipped by 3 bases and J by 8 bases, with 19 bases between them. This CDR3 reads CATSRSPDPEREKLFF. The DNA of the CDR3 is TGTGCCACCAGCAGGAGTCCGGACCCAGAGAGAGAAAAACTGTTTTTT. Full variable domain (missing parts from reference TRBV15 and TRBJ1-4): DAMVIQNPRYQVTQFGKPVTLSCSQTLNHNVMYWYQQKSSQAPKLLFHYYDKDFNNEADTPDNFQSRRPNTSFCFLDIRSPGLGDTAMYLCATSRSPDPEREKLFFGSGTQLSVL.

The rearrangement uses TRBV6-5 and TRBJ1-1, with 7 bases matching TRBD1. Germline CDR1 reads MNHEY; CDR2 reads SVGAGI. There are 14 residues in the CDR3. The junction had 5 bases not matched to a gene; V was cut back by 6 bases and J by 1 base. CDR3 amino acids: CASSQGQRNTEAFF. CDR3 bases: TGTGCCAGCAGCCAGGGACAGCGGAACACTGAAGCTTTCTTT.

V usage is TRBV2 and J usage is TRBJ1-6; 7 bases agree with TRBD1. The CDR3 is 14 residues long. Germline lookup yields CDR1 SNHLY and CDR2 FYNNEI. The J segment lost 12 bases and the V segment lost 0 bases, leaving 5 bases of the junction unmatched. CDR3 DNA sequence: TGTGCCAGCAGTGAAGCGCCCCAGGGGGGACCCCTCCACTTT. Its protein product is CASSEAPQGGPLHF.

J is TRBJ1-6 and V is TRBV2; D ambiguous. CDR1 and CDR2 (germline): SNHLY, FYNNEI. The CDR3 sequence is 10 residues long. V lost 8 bases to trimming and J lost 13 bases, with 9 bases between them. The CDR3 DNA sequence: TGTGCCAGCGCCTCGGGTCCCCTCCACTTT. Translation: CASASGPLHF.

This clone was detected many times. The rearrangement links TRBV10-1 to TRBJ2-1; the D is unclear. The CDR3 length is 16 residues. Germline-derived CDR1 and CDR2 are WNHNN and SYGVQD (reference sequence). Trimming took 4 bases from V and 0 from J, leaving 13 bases between them. The DNA of the CDR3 is TGCGCCAGCAGTGGTGGGAATCCGGGCTCCTACAATGAGCAGTTCTTC. Translating gives CASSGGNPGSYNEQFF.

The J gene is TRBJ1-2, the V gene TRBV14; 8 bases fit TRBD1. The CDR3 has 14 residues. The V gene end was trimmed by 5 bases and the J gene end by 6 bases; junction bases not matched to a gene: 8. Looked up from germline, CDR1 is SGHDN and CDR2 is FVKESK. The CDR3: CASSELTGDDGYTF. CDR3 nucleotides: TGTGCCAGCAGCGAACTGACAGGGGATGATGGCTACACCTTC. Full variable domain (rest looked up from reference TRBV14 and TRBJ1-2): EAGVTQFPSHSVIEKGQTVTLRCDPISGHDNLYWYRRVMGKEIKFLLHFVKESKQDESGMPNNRFLAERTGGTYSTLKVQPAELEDSGVYFCASSELTGDDGYTFGSGTRLTVV.

This clone was found many times. The chain links TRBV11-1 to TRBJ2-1; 7 bases line up with TRBD2. In germline, CDR1 is SGHAT, CDR2 FQDESV (reference sequence). Losses at the gene ends were 6 bases for V and 4 bases for J; bases not matched to a gene: 12. The CDR3 spans 16 residues. The CDR3 loop is CASSSGWASGYNEQFF. The CDR3 DNA sequence: TGTGCCAGCAGTTCCGGGTGGGCTAGCGGATACAATGAGCAGTTCTTC.

This clone appeared a few times. The rearrangement uses TRBV6-5 and TRBJ2-1; 15 nucleotides line up with TRBD2. This CDR3 has 15 residues. V shed 6 bases and J 11 bases; nucleotides not matched to a gene: 8. Germline V gene sequence: CDR1 MNHEY, CDR2 SVGAGI. The CDR3 sequence is CASSRPGLAGGQQFF. DNA of the CDR3: TGTGCCAGCAGCCGCCCGGGACTAGCGGGGGGACAGCAGTTCTTC.

Within the sample, this clone is medium-sized. This rearrangement joins TRBV9 to TRBJ2-2; D may be TRBD1 or TRBD2 (5 bases each). Germline assignment: CDR1 SGDLS and CDR2 YYNGEE. This CDR3 contains 15 residues. Trimming left V 2 bases short and J 3 bases short, with 11 bases between. CDR3 bases: TGTGCCAGCAGCGTCGACGGGACGGACACCGGGGAGCTGTTTTTT. Amino acid sequence: CASSVDGTDTGELFF.

This chain connects TRBV29-1 to TRBJ1-5, with 8 bases lining up with TRBD1. Trimming took 5 bases from V and 7 from J; bases not matched to a gene: 7. Germline CDR1 is SQVTM and CDR2 is ANQGSEA. CDR3 length equals 13 residues. CDR3 sequence: CSVRQGSGQPQHF. In nucleotides, the CDR3 is TGCAGCGTTCGACAGGGGAGCGGCCAGCCCCAGCATTTT.

This clone was recorded a few times. The chain joins TRBV5-4 to TRBJ2-1; 7 positions agree with TRBD1. The length of the CDR3 is 16 residues. Looked up from germline, CDR1 is SGHNT and CDR2 is YYREEE (reference sequence). V was pared by 3 bases and J by 9 bases, with 15 bases of the junction left unmatched. For the CDR3, the DNA is TGTGCCAGCAGCTCGGGACAGACTGGTGTCTTGGGTGAGCAGTTCTTC. Amino acid sequence: CASSSGQTGVLGEQFF.

The chain links TRBV30 to TRBJ2-5; 8 nucleotides line up with TRBD2. This CDR3 is 12 amino acids long. The germline V gene encodes CDR1 GTSNPN and CDR2 SVGIG (reference sequence). Unmatched junction bases numbered 2, after V lost 5 bases and J lost 3 bases. CDR3 bases: TGTGCCTGGGGACTAGCTAAAGAGACCCAGTACTTC. Encoded protein: CAWGLAKETQYF.

The chain carries TRBV6-1 and TRBJ2-7, with TRBD1 matching over 8 bases. Germline V CDR1 and CDR2: MNHNS, SASEGT. V lost 8 bases to trimming and J lost 0 bases; unmatched junction nucleotides: 6. The CDR3 spans 14 residues. The CDR3 DNA reads as TGTGCCAGCGAGAGACAGGGGTTCTCCTACGAGCAGTACTTC. The encoded protein is CASERQGFSYEQYF.

The chain carries TRBV7-8 and TRBJ2-3, with D unclear. V was trimmed by 0 bases and J by 10 bases, leaving 11 bases between them. The germline V gene has CDR1 SGHVS and CDR2 FQNEAQ. The CDR3 length is 13 residues. The chain's CDR3 is CASSLARLVPQYF. In nucleotides, the CDR3 is TGTGCCAGCAGCTTAGCGCGTCTAGTGCCGCAGTATTTT. Variable domain in full (rest from reference TRBV7-8 and TRBJ2-3): GAGVSQSPRYKVAKRGQDVALRCDPISGHVSLFWYQQALGQGPEFLTYFQNEAQLDKSGLPSDRFFAERPEGSVSTLKIQRTQQEDSAVYLCASSLARLVPQYFGPGTRLTVL.

The chain is built from TRBV29-1 and TRBJ2-4; unclear D gene. CDR1 and CDR2 (germline): SQVTM, ANQGSEA. This CDR3 comprises 14 residues. V lost 4 bases to trimming and J lost 7 bases, with 17 bases between them. CDR3 residues: CSVVYPYAANIQYF. The CDR3 DNA follows: TGCAGCGTTGTGTACCCCTATGCGGCGAACATTCAGTACTTC.

The chain links TRBV30 to TRBJ1-2; 8 nucleotides agree with TRBD1. The CDR3 length is 13 residues. Germline CDR1 and CDR2: GTSNPN and SVGIG (reference sequence). V lost 7 bases to trimming and J lost 0 bases; unmatched junction nucleotides: 4. For the CDR3, the DNA is TGTGCCTTCGACAGGGGAGCTAACTATGGCTACACCTTC. Amino acid sequence: CAFDRGANYGYTF.

The chain has TRBV4-3 and TRBJ1-2, with a tentative D call TRBD1 (6 bases). The ends were cut back, 0 bases at V and 5 bases at J, with 16 bases in the middle. This CDR3 comprises 16 residues. CDR1 LGHNA and CDR2 YSLEER come from the germline V gene. The CDR3 DNA sequence: TGCGCCAGCAGCCAAGACTCGACAGGAAGAACTTATGGCTACACCTTC. Its protein is CASSQDSTGRTYGYTF.

A remark on this clone: Other DNA sequences in this specimen translate into the identical CDR3. The V gene is TRBV9, the J gene TRBJ2-3; 9 bases map to TRBD2. CDR1 SGDLS and CDR2 YYNGEE come from the germline V gene. The V segment lost 3 bases and the J segment 0 bases; nucleotides outside the gene matches: 2. The CDR3 is made up of 15 amino acids. CDR3 nucleotides: TGTGCCAGCAGCGCGGGACTAGCTAGCACAGATACGCAGTATTTT. It specifies CASSAGLASTDTQYF.

CDR3 protein: CASSYGGTDQPQHF. CDR3 bases: TGTGCCAGCAGTTACGGAGGGACGGATCAGCCCCAGCATTTT. The chain links TRBV6-5 to TRBJ1-5; weak D call: TRBD1 (5 bases). V was shortened by 2 bases and J by 5 bases, with 10 bases between the two germline ends. The CDR3 is made up of 14 amino acids. Germline assignment: CDR1 MNHEY and CDR2 SVGAGI.

This sequence joins TRBV2 and TRBJ2-7; D unresolved. V lost 4 bases to trimming and J lost 7 bases, with 5 bases between them. CDR1 is SNHLY, CDR2 FYNNEI, per germline. The CDR3 loop spans 10 amino acids. CDR3 sequence (DNA): TGTGCCAGCAGTGTCCAGGAGCAGTACTTC. Its translation is CASSVQEQYF.

For this clone: The sample contains more than one DNA sequence encoding this CDR3. The chain links TRBV29-1 to TRBJ1-2; D is perhaps TRBD1 (6 bases). The CDR3 is 12 amino acids. The V gene lost 3 bases and the J gene lost 6 bases, with 11 bases spanning the gap. Germline CDR1 and CDR2: SQVTM and ANQGSEA. The CDR3 DNA follows: TGCAGCGTTGAGGGACAAGCTGATGGCTACACCTTC. This encodes CSVEGQADGYTF.

This clone was detected a few times. The same CDR3 is also encoded by other DNA sequences in this sample. The gene calls are TRBV7-2 and TRBJ1-6; D gene ambiguous. V was shortened by 1 base and J by 10 bases, with 2 bases between the two germline ends. Germline lookup yields CDR1 SGHTA and CDR2 FQGNSA. The CDR3 runs to 11 residues. CDR3 in amino acids: CASSLGSPLHF. The CDR3, as DNA: TGTGCCAGCAGCTTAGGCTCACCCCTCCACTTT.

The chain has TRBV6-6 and TRBJ2-5; the D gene is possibly TRBD1 (5 bases). CDR3 length: 15 residues. CDR1 MNHNY and CDR2 SVGAGI come from the germline V gene (reference sequence). The V end lost 5 bases, the J end lost 3 bases, and 16 bases lay between the germline ends. This chain's CDR3 is CASSPFDRRKETQYF. For the CDR3, the DNA is TGTGCCAGCAGTCCTTTCGACAGACGGAAAGAGACCCAGTACTTC.

The gene calls are TRBV29-1 and TRBJ2-7; possible D gene TRBD1, 5 bases. V was trimmed by 5 bases and J by 2 bases, leaving 7 bases between them. The CDR3 covers 11 residues. The germline V gene encodes CDR1 SQVTM and CDR2 ANQGSEA. CDR3 protein: CSVPGTYEQYF. DNA for the CDR3: TGCAGCGTTCCAGGGACCTACGAGCAGTACTTC.

This rearrangement joins TRBV7-2 to TRBJ1-5; no definite D call. The germline V and J ends were trimmed by 5 bases and 7 bases, with 9 bases remaining between them. The CDR3 loop spans 12 amino acids. The germline V gene encodes CDR1 SGHTA and CDR2 FQGNSA. The CDR3 bases are TGTGCCAGCAGCCTCGGAAGGCAGCCCCAGCATTTT. Its protein product is CASSLGRQPQHF. Filled out from reference TRBV7-2 and TRBJ1-5, the complete variable domain reads GAGVSQSPSNKVTEKGKDVELRCDPISGHTALYWYRQSLGQGLEFLIYFQGNSAPDKSGLPSDRFSAERTGGSVSTLTIQRTQQEDSAVYLCASSLGRQPQHFGDGTRLSIL.

The chain is built from TRBV7-3 and TRBJ1-1; no clear D gene. Trimming pared 1 base from V and 6 bases from J, leaving 12 bases between. The CDR3 is made up of 14 amino acids. Looked up from germline, CDR1 is SGHTA and CDR2 is FQGTGA. CDR3 nucleotides: TGTGCCAGCAGCTTAAAGTCGGGGTCCCCTGAAGCTTTCTTT. It codes for CASSLKSGSPEAFF.